This T cell receptor (beta chain) was captured in a study of cytomegalovirus exposure and HLA in healthy donors. General study points: A missense variant in DCLRE1C was later tied to TCR beta V- and J-gene trimming.

60 Vbeta and 13 Jbeta primers were used in PCR. Produced via immunoSEQ multiplex PCR; TCRdb's table is partial and in-frame only. The sample carries a few hundred thousand clones, approximately 90% recorded once. This CDR3 is 15 amino acids long. The V end lost 4 bases, the J end lost 6 bases, and 15 bases lay between the germline ends. In germline, CDR1 is MDHEN, CDR2 SYDVKM. A word on this clone: The antigen is unknown.

The sequence derives from a woman under 30 in good health and CMV-seronegative. The rearrangement joins TRBV28 to TRBJ2-2; maybe TRBD1 (6 bases). Sequencing used PBMCs. In DNA, the CDR3 is TGTGCCAGCAGTTCAAGGGGGAGCGGTCCCGGGGAGCTGTTTTTT. Protein: CASSSRGSGPGELFF. Drawing the rest from reference TRBV28 and TRBJ2-2, the complete variable domain is DVKVTQSSRYLVKRTGEKVFLECVQDMDHENMFWYRQDPGLGLRLIYFSYDVKMKEKGDIPEGYSVSREKKERFSLILESASTNQTSMYLCASSSRGSGPGELFFGEGSRLTVL.